A single sample is the source of the 8 T cell receptor beta chains below, sequenced in a study of T cells after yellow fever vaccination. Using its own MiXCR run on the 5' RACE reads, TCRdb lists one record per CDR3 protein. This sample has around 310,000 distinct CDR3 sequences, with roughly 4% found just once. This sample comprised PBMCs, obtained on the day of the yellow fever booster vaccination. These receptors were obtained from a young man who received the YFV17D yellow fever vaccine.

This clonotype has a count of ten or more. The rearrangement joins TRBV3-1 to TRBJ2-2; the D is unclear. V was cut by 5 bases and J by 7 bases, with 8 bases left in between. This CDR3 is built from 12 residues. Germline values: CDR1 LGHDT, CDR2 YNNKEL (reference sequence). The CDR3 DNA reads TGTGCCAGCAGCATCCAGGTCGGGGAGCTGTTTTTT. It codes for CASSIQVGELFF. Using reference TRBV3-1 and TRBJ2-2 for the parts outside the CDR3, the full variable domain is DTAVSQTPKYLVTQMGNDKSIKCEQNLGHDTMYWYKQDSKKFLKIMFSYNNKELIINETVPNRFSPKSPDKAHLNLHINSLELGDSAVYFCASSIQVGELFFGEGSRLTVL.

This clonotype was detected many times. The CDR3: CASSALKGDILSYEQYV. As DNA, the CDR3 is TGTGCCAGCAGCGCACTAAAGGGGGACATCCTATCCTACGAGCAGTACGTC. This chain uses TRBV7-6 with TRBJ2-7; D might be TRBD1 (6 bases). Trimming shortened V by 5 bases and J by 1 base, and 21 bases separated the two germline ends. There are 17 residues in the CDR3. Germline V gene data show CDR1 as SGHVS and CDR2 as FNYEAQ.

This clonotype was counted between two and nine times. The chain links TRBV6-6 to TRBJ2-7; perhaps TRBD2 as D (6 bases). Trimming pared 6 bases from V and 2 bases from J, leaving 17 bases between. This CDR3 spans 15 amino acids. Germline-derived CDR1 and CDR2 are MNHNY and SVGAGI (reference sequence). DNA for the CDR3: TGTGCCAGCAGCCCCGGGGTACCGGGAGCCTACGAGCAGTACGTC. It encodes CASSPGVPGAYEQYV.

This clonotype appeared many times. The rearrangement uses TRBV4-1 and TRBJ1-2; D is unclear. Per germline, CDR1 MGHRA and CDR2 YSYEKL. This CDR3 spans 13 amino acids. Trimming cost V 3 bases and J 4 bases, with 9 bases left between them. The CDR3 coding sequence is TGCGCCAGCAGCCAGGAGGGCGCCTATGGCTACACCTTC. Protein sequence: CASSQEGAYGYTF.

This chain uses TRBV24-1 with TRBJ1-4; tentatively, D is TRBD1 (5 bases). Trimming left V 3 bases short and J 8 bases short, with 24 bases between. Germline CDR1 KGHDR, CDR2 SFDVKD. This CDR3 spans 18 amino acids. CDR3 DNA: TGTGCCACCAGTGATACCAGAAGTTCGGGGGGTGTAGGCGAAAAACTGTTTTTT. It encodes CATSDTRSSGGVGEKLFF.

This clonotype was detected many times. The rearrangement uses TRBV10-3 and TRBJ2-3; 8 bases fit TRBD1. The CDR3 length is 14 residues. The junction had 7 bases not matched to a gene; V was cut back by 10 bases and J by 1 base. Germline V CDR1 and CDR2: ENHRY, SYGVKD. CDR3 nucleotides: TGTGCCACCCGGAAGGGACAGGGCACAGATACGCAGTATTTT. This codes for CATRKGQGTDTQYF.

The rearrangement links TRBV14 to TRBJ2-4; TRBD2 agrees at 7 bases. This CDR3 comprises 15 residues. CDR1 is SGHDN and CDR2 is FVKESK in the germline V gene. Losses at the gene ends were 4 bases for V and 2 bases for J; bases not matched to a gene: 5. Here the CDR3 DNA reads TGTGCCAGCAGCCCTCAGGGAGGGACCAAAAACATTCAGTACTTC. Protein sequence: CASSPQGGTKNIQYF.

This clonotype was counted many times. The chain couples TRBV24-1 to TRBJ1-5; no firm D call. Trimming pared 7 bases from V and 9 bases from J, leaving 12 bases between. CDR3 length equals 12 residues. The germline V gene has CDR1 KGHDR and CDR2 SFDVKD. In DNA form, the CDR3 reads TGTGCCACCAGCCACGGATCGTGGCCCCAGCATTTT. Translating gives CATSHGSWPQHF.